The entry below describes one T cell receptor beta chain. It has no known antigen specificity. Nothing much larger sits one base from this clone, and base qualities are not available. The entry originates in a study of identical twins (dated by TCRdb to the mid-2010s). Turning to the overall study: To test whether fetal clonotypes persist, the study used deep sequencing on TCR alpha and beta repertoires from monozygotic twins, unrelated adults of various ages, and cord blood. To rule out contamination, replicate twin experiments were performed at different times with different library preparation protocols.

Paper-wide results and their limitations: Fewer insertions were carried by abundant cord blood beta clonotypes; a weaker similar trend was observed in young adult naive repertoires, while no such trend was observed in memory repertoires. In beta out-of-frame sequences, excess twin sharing was weaker, because having fewer shared sequences lowered the signal-to-noise ratio. Recombination models systematically underestimated out-of-frame TCR alpha sharing in monozygotic twins but agreed with sharing between unrelated individuals. Conclusions relied on cross-sectional statistical analysis, since the same donors could not be followed over many years. Invariant T cells such as MAIT and iNKT could partly confound zero-insertion analyses, though diverse VJ usage argued against this for most clonotypes. Out-of-frame TCR alpha sequences shared between twins showed an excess of low generation-probability sequences compared with coincidental sharing between unrelated individuals.

All donors were healthy Caucasians. Three unrelated non-twin adults were additionally sequenced: a male aged 18 to 29, a male aged 50 to 60 and a female aged 50 to 60. Miltenyi CD45RO+ enrichment and human naive T-cell isolation kits were used to isolate memory (CD45RO+) and naive T cells from PBMC. Receptors were amplified or captured by 5' RACE. TCRdb names Illumina HiSeq 2000 as the instrument used. A universal primer binding site was introduced by template switching, and a unique molecular identifier was present in the final cDNA, enabling accurate counting of TCR cDNA molecules. Specific primers in the conserved constant-segment region were used to synthesize first-strand cDNA for the TCR alpha and beta chains. To control for contamination, each cDNA library was double barcoded with a SMART-Mk sample barcode plus Illumina barcodes. Two successive PCR steps introduced TruSeq adapter sequences along with Illumina sample barcodes. The Illumina HiSeq platform was used with custom primers to sequence TCR alpha and beta cDNA libraries. The authors' pipeline ran thus. Raw reads were processed with MiGEC to extract unique molecular identifiers, and MiXCR was used to determine CDR3 positions. For each individual, recombination models were inferred using an EM algorithm with the repgenHMM and IGoR tools. Shared clonotypes were analyzed with the tcR package in R, and sharing was normalized by the product of cloneset sizes. To study raw recombination free of thymic and clonal selection effects, out-of-frame nonproductive sequences were analyzed. The public reads were run again by TCRdb, first through fastp at Q25 and then through MiXCR, and only productive beta chains were kept. Rows are unified per CDR3 protein, each entry keeping the most common DNA and genes. TCRdb assigned the V and J calls; the authors' analysis was not used. The sample records about 690,000 distinct CDR3 sequences, 5.5% to 7.5% of which are singletons. The top ten clonotypes cover 1.5% to 2% of the sample.

Looking up the germline V gene yields CDR1 SGHRS and CDR2 YFSETQ. At the junction V is shortened by 0 bases and J by 13 bases, with 14 bases in between. The CDR3 starts with the cysteine, ends with the phenylalanine, and has 13 residues. The DNA shown is the 39-base CDR3, in frame from base 1. This sequence originates from a man between 18 and 29 years old in good health. The receptor chain draws on TRBV5-1 and TRBJ2-1; the D call is tentative, TRBD1 or TRBD2, as each matches 7 bases. The specimen was naive T cells sorted from blood. The cell subset or site tag for this specimen amounts to: cells isolated with a human naive T-cell isolation kit. The CDR3 loop reads CASSLEGASGQFF. The base sequence is TGCGCCAGCAGCTTGGAGGGGGCTAGCGGACAGTTCTTC.